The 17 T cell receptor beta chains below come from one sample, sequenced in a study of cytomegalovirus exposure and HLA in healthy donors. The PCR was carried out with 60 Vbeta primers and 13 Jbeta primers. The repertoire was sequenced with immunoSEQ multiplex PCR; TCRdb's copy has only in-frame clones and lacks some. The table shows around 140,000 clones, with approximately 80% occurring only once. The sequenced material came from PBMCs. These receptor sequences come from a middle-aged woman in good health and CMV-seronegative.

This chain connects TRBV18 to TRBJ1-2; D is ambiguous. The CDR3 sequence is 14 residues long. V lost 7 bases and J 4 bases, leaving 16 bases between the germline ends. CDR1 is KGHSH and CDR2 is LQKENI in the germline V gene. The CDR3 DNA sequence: TGTGCCAGCTTACCGACGGGAGACGGCTATGGCTACACCTTC. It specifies CASLPTGDGYGYTF.

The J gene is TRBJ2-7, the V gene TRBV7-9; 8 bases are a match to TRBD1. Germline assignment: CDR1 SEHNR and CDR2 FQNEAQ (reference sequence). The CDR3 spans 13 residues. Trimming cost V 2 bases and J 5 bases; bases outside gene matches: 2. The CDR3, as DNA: TGTGCCAGCAGCTTAAACAGGGGGGACGAGCAGTACTTC. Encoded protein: CASSLNRGDEQYF.

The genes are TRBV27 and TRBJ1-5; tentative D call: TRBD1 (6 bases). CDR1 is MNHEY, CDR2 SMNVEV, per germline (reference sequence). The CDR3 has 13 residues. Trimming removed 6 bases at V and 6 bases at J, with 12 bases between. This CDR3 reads CASSPTGIQPQHF. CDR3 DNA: TGTGCCAGCAGCCCCACAGGGATTCAGCCCCAGCATTTT.

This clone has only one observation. The CDR3 region is CAISDRESYGYTF. DNA of the CDR3: TGTGCCATCAGTGACAGGGAATCCTATGGCTACACCTTC. J is TRBJ1-2 and V is TRBV10-3; tentative D call: TRBD1 (5 bases). The CDR3 contains 13 residues. Per germline, CDR1 ENHRY and CDR2 SYGVKD. V dropped 3 bases and J dropped 4 bases, with 9 bases sitting between them.

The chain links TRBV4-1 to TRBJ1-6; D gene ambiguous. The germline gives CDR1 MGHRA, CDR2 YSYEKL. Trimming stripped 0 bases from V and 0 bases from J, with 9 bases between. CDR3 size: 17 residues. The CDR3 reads CASSQDLGSSYNSPLHF. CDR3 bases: TGCGCCAGCAGCCAAGATCTAGGGAGCTCCTATAATTCACCCCTCCACTTT.

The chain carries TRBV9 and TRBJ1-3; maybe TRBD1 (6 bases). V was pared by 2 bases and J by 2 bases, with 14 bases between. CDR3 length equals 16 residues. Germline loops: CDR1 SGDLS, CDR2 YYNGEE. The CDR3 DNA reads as TGTGCCAGCAGCGTGCAGACAGGTCTGACTGGAAACACCATATATTTT. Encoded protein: CASSVQTGLTGNTIYF.

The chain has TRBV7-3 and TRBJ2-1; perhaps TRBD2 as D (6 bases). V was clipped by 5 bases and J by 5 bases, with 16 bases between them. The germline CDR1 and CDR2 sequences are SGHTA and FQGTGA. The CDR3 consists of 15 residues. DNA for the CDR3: TGTGCCAGCAGCCTAGGACGGAGGGTTAACAATGAGCAGTTCTTC. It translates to CASSLGRRVNNEQFF.

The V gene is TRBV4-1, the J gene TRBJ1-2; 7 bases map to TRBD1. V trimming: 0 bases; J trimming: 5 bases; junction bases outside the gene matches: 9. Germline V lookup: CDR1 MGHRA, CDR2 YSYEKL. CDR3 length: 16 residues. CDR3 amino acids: CASSQDRTGIFYGYTF. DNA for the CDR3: TGCGCCAGCAGCCAAGATCGGACAGGAATTTTTTATGGCTACACCTTC.

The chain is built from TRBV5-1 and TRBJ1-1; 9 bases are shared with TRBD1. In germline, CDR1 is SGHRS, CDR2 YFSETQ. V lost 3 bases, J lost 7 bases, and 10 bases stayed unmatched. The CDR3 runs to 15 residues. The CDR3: CASSSNPGTGFEAFF. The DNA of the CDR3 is TGCGCCAGCAGCTCGAACCCCGGGACAGGGTTTGAAGCTTTCTTT.

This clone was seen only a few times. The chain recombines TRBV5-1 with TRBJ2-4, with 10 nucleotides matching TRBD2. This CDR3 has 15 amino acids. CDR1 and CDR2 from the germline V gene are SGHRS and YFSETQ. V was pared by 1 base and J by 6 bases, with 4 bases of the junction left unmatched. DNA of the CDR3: TGCGCCAGCAGCTTGTTAGCGGGGGGCGGAAACATTCAGTACTTC. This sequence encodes CASSLLAGGGNIQYF.

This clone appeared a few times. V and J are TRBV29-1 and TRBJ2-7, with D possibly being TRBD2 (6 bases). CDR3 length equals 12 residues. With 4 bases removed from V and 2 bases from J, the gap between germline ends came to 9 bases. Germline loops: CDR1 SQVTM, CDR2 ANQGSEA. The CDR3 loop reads CSVGGETYEQYF. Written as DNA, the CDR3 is TGCAGCGTTGGCGGGGAAACCTACGAGCAGTACTTC.

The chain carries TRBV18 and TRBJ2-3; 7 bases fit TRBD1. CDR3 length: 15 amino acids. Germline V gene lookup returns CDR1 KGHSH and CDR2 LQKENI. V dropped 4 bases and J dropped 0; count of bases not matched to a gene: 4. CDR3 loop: CASSHGDRSTDTQYF. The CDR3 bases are TGTGCCAGCTCACATGGGGACAGAAGCACAGATACGCAGTATTTT.

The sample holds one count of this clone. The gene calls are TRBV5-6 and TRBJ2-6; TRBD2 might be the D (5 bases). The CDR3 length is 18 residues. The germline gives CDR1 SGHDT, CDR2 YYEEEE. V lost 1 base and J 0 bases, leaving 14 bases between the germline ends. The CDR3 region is CASSLFTGISSGANVLTF. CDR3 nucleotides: TGTGCCAGCAGCTTGTTCACGGGGATAAGCTCTGGGGCCAACGTCCTGACTTTC.

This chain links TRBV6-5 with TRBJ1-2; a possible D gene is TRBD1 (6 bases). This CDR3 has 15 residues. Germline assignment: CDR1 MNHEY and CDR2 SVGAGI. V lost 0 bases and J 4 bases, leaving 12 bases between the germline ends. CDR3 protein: CASSYSTGKPYGYTF. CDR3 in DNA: TGTGCCAGCAGTTACTCGACAGGAAAACCCTATGGCTACACCTTC.

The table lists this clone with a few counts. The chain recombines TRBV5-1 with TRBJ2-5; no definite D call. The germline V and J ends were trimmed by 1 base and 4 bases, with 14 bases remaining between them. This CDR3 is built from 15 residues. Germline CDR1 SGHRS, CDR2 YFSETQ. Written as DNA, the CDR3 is TGCGCCAGCAGCTTGCTGGCAGGCAAAGCAGAGACCCAGTACTTC. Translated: CASSLLAGKAETQYF.

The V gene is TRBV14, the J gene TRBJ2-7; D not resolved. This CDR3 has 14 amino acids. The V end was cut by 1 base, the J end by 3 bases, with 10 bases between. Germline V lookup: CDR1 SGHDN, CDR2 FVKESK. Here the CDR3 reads CASSQANNVYEQYF. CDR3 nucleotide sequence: TGTGCCAGCAGCCAAGCAAACAATGTCTACGAGCAGTACTTC.

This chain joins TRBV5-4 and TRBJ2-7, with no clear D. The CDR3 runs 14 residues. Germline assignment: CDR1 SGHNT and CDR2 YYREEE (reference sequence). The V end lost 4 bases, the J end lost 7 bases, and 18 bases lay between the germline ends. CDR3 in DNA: TGTGCCAGCAGCCCGAGCTATAGAGGAGAGGAGCAGTACTTC. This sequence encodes CASSPSYRGEEQYF. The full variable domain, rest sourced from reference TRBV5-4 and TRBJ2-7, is ETGVTQSPTHLIKTRGQQVTLRCSSQSGHNTVSWYQQALGQGPQFIFQYYREEENGRGNFPPRFSGLQFPNYSSELNVNALELDDSALYLCASSPSYRGEEQYFGPGTRLTVT.